This T cell receptor (beta chain) is from a study of CD8 T cells in Susac syndrome. TCR beta was sequenced from blood CD8+ and CD4+ T cells. The multiple sclerosis controls were treatment-naive patients affected by stable or active relapsing-remitting disease. V was clipped by 4 bases and J by 3 bases; unmatched bases: 6. This CDR3 comprises 14 residues. Reverse transcription used roughly 0.45 to 1 ug RNA and random hexamers. The amplification used immunoSEQ multiplex PCR on TCR beta CDR3; it spanned 54 Vbeta and 13 Jbeta. TCRdb analysed the immunoSEQ multiplex PCR reads with MiXCR anew, one entry per CDR3 protein. This sample has about 120,000 distinct CDR3 sequences, with 90% to 95% found just once.

Source material: CD4+ T cells from PBMCs. V is TRBV12-3 or TRBV12-4 and J is TRBJ2-7; 7 bases map to TRBD1. This receptor was identified in a human donor with multiple sclerosis. The CDR3 region has the DNA TGTGCCAGCAGTTCGAGCCGACAGGGCTACGAGCAGTACTTC. Translating gives CASSSSRQGYEQYF.